The rows below give T cell receptor beta chains drawn from one sample of a study of cytomegalovirus exposure and HLA in healthy donors. The data were produced by immunoSEQ multiplex PCR, yet TCRdb's version contains in-frame clones alone and is incomplete. The data show approximately 110,000 clones, with roughly 80% seen just once and around 5% held by the top ten. What was sequenced was PBMCs. These receptors came from a female donor in good health and CMV-seropositive. Both conserved end residues are part of each CDR3. The D gene is left open where the match is weak. Clone size, where shown, is once, few, many, or a class for clones that have expanded.

clone_size: .; d_call: .; v_call: TRBV7-2; cdr3_length: 14; j_call: TRBJ2-6; cdr3_nt: TGTGCCAGCGGCCTGGCCTCTGGGGCCAACGTCCTGACTTTC; cdr3_aa: CASGLASGANVLTF
clone_size: .; d_call: TRBD2; v_call: TRBV28; cdr3_length: 16; j_call: TRBJ2-1; cdr3_nt: TGTGCCAGCAGTAATAGCGGGACTGGCTCCTACAATGAGCAGTTCTTC; cdr3_aa: CASSNSGTGSYNEQFF
clone_size: .; d_call: TRBD2; v_call: TRBV2; cdr3_length: 15; j_call: TRBJ2-3; cdr3_nt: TGTGCCAGCAGGCTGGGGGGGTCGGACACAGATACGCAGTATTTT; cdr3_aa: CASRLGGSDTDTQYF
clone_size: .; d_call: .; v_call: TRBV18; cdr3_length: 15; j_call: TRBJ1-4; cdr3_nt: TGTGCCAGCTCACCACCGTCAGGCCCGAGAGAAAAACTGTTTTTT; cdr3_aa: CASSPPSGPREKLFF
clone_size: .; d_call: TRBD1; v_call: TRBV19; cdr3_length: 16; j_call: TRBJ1-2; cdr3_nt: TGTGCCAGTAGTCCTATACCGGGACAGGGTTCCTATGGCTACACCTTC; cdr3_aa: CASSPIPGQGSYGYTF
clone_size: .; d_call: .; v_call: TRBV19; cdr3_length: 15; j_call: TRBJ1-1; cdr3_nt: TGTGCCAGTGGAAAACGGACAGCCAAAAACACTGAAGCTTTCTTT; cdr3_aa: CASGKRTAKNTEAFF
clone_size: .; d_call: TRBD1; v_call: TRBV2; cdr3_length: 14; j_call: TRBJ2-7; cdr3_nt: TGTGCCAGCCGGCGGACAGGTAGCTCCTACGAGCAGTACTTC; cdr3_aa: CASRRTGSSYEQYF
clone_size: few; d_call: TRBD2; v_call: TRBV28; cdr3_length: 16; j_call: TRBJ2-3; cdr3_nt: TGTGCCAGCAGTTTGGGACTAGCGGGAGGCACAGATACGCAGTATTTT; cdr3_aa: CASSLGLAGGTDTQYF
clone_size: .; d_call: .; v_call: TRBV19; cdr3_length: 12; j_call: TRBJ1-2; cdr3_nt: TGTGCCAGTAGTATTAGAGGGTATGGCTACACCTTC; cdr3_aa: CASSIRGYGYTF
clone_size: .; d_call: TRBD1; v_call: TRBV7-2; cdr3_length: 14; j_call: TRBJ1-2; cdr3_nt: TGTGCCAGCAGCTTCGACAGGGGCTCCTATGGCTACACCTTC; cdr3_aa: CASSFDRGSYGYTF
clone_size: once; d_call: .; v_call: TRBV12-5; cdr3_length: 12; j_call: TRBJ1-1; cdr3_nt: TGTGCTAGTGGCCTTAACCGGGGTGAAGCTTTCTTT; cdr3_aa: CASGLNRGEAFF
clone_size: .; d_call: .; v_call: TRBV19; cdr3_length: 14; j_call: TRBJ1-2; cdr3_nt: TGTGCCAGTAGTGTACAGGGCACTCCCTCCCGCTACACCTTC; cdr3_aa: CASSVQGTPSRYTF
clone_size: .; d_call: .; v_call: TRBV10-2; cdr3_length: 16; j_call: TRBJ2-7; cdr3_nt: TGCGCCAGCAGTGAGTCGTGCACAGTTGGGTCGTGCGAGCAGTACTTC; cdr3_aa: CASSESCTVGSCEQYF
clone_size: few; d_call: .; v_call: TRBV27; cdr3_length: 13; j_call: TRBJ2-7; cdr3_nt: TGTGCCAGCGGCCTTTGGGCCACGAACGAGCAGTACTTC; cdr3_aa: CASGLWATNEQYF
clone_size: .; d_call: .; v_call: TRBV13; cdr3_length: 16; j_call: TRBJ2-5; cdr3_nt: TGTGCCAGCAGCTTGTTGGGATGGAGGGAGCAAGAGACCCAGTACTTC; cdr3_aa: CASSLLGWREQETQYF
clone_size: .; d_call: TRBD1; v_call: TRBV19; cdr3_length: 13; j_call: TRBJ2-7; cdr3_nt: TGTGCCAGTAGCGACAGGGCTTCCTACGAGCAGTACTTC; cdr3_aa: CASSDRASYEQYF
clone_size: .; d_call: TRBD2; v_call: TRBV5-1; cdr3_length: 16; j_call: TRBJ2-3; cdr3_nt: TGCGCCAGCAGCCCTCAAGGTGGGGGGGGCACAGATACGCAGTATTTT; cdr3_aa: CASSPQGGGGTDTQYF
clone_size: .; d_call: .; v_call: TRBV6-1; cdr3_length: 12; j_call: TRBJ1-5; cdr3_nt: TGTGCCAGCAGGGACACAAATCAGCCCCAGCATTTT; cdr3_aa: CASRDTNQPQHF
clone_size: .; d_call: .; v_call: TRBV30; cdr3_length: 14; j_call: TRBJ2-7; cdr3_nt: TGTGCCTGGAGTTCCGGGAGTAGTAGTGACGAGCAGTACTTC; cdr3_aa: CAWSSGSSSDEQYF
clone_size: .; d_call: .; v_call: TRBV6-6; cdr3_length: 15; j_call: TRBJ1-2; cdr3_nt: TGTGCCAGCACCAATTCTGGGGGGAAGTACTATGGCTACACCTTC; cdr3_aa: CASTNSGGKYYGYTF
clone_size: .; d_call: .; v_call: TRBV12-1; cdr3_length: 15; j_call: TRBJ2-2; cdr3_nt: TGTGCCAGCAGCTTTGGTCAGATAATAACCGGGGAGCTGTTTTTT; cdr3_aa: CASSFGQIITGELFF
clone_size: .; d_call: TRBD1; v_call: TRBV7-3; cdr3_length: 16; j_call: TRBJ2-1; cdr3_nt: TGTGCCAGCAGCTCGAGCGGCAGGGGGCCCATCGTCGAGCAGTTCTTC; cdr3_aa: CASSSSGRGPIVEQFF
clone_size: few; d_call: .; v_call: TRBV9; cdr3_length: 14; j_call: TRBJ1-3; cdr3_nt: TGTGCCAGCAGCTCAGGAGGGGCTGGAAACACCATATATTTT; cdr3_aa: CASSSGGAGNTIYF
clone_size: .; d_call: TRBD2; v_call: TRBV28; cdr3_length: 16; j_call: TRBJ2-4; cdr3_nt: TGTGCCAGCAGTTTTGGCCTAGCGGGGTCAGGGGACATTCAGTACTTC; cdr3_aa: CASSFGLAGSGDIQYF
clone_size: .; d_call: TRBD1; v_call: TRBV28; cdr3_length: 19; j_call: TRBJ1-5; cdr3_nt: TGTGCCAGCAGTTTATTAGGACAGGGGGGCCCCCCTAGCAATCAGCCCCAGCATTTT; cdr3_aa: CASSLLGQGGPPSNQPQHF
clone_size: few; d_call: .; v_call: TRBV6-1; cdr3_length: 16; j_call: TRBJ1-2; cdr3_nt: TGTGCCAGCAGTGAGGGGCGGGGGGCGGCGAACTATGGCTACACCTTC; cdr3_aa: CASSEGRGAANYGYTF
clone_size: .; d_call: .; v_call: TRBV7-9; cdr3_length: 13; j_call: TRBJ1-1; cdr3_nt: TGTGCCAGCAGCTTATTCCCCGGCACTGAAGCTTTCTTT; cdr3_aa: CASSLFPGTEAFF
clone_size: .; d_call: .; v_call: TRBV7-9; cdr3_length: 13; j_call: TRBJ2-5; cdr3_nt: TGTTCCAGCAGCCGAGGAGGGGTTGAGACCCAGTACTTC; cdr3_aa: CSSSRGGVETQYF
clone_size: .; d_call: TRBD2; v_call: TRBV7-6; cdr3_length: 16; j_call: TRBJ2-2; cdr3_nt: TGTGCCAGCAGCATAAATCTACGGGGGGACACCGGGGAGCTGTTTTTT; cdr3_aa: CASSINLRGDTGELFF